The 20 T cell receptor beta chains reported below all come from one sample, sequenced in a study of blood T cell repertoires in COVID-19. Profiled with immunoSEQ multiplex PCR; TCRdb holds only in-frame clones, not every one. The sample lists fewer than 150,000 clones; around 83% were seen once. The sequencing input was peripheral blood. The receptors were gathered from a woman aged 60-75 years with COVID-19, enrolled during active disease.

The chain is built from TRBV6-6 and TRBJ1-2; D remains ambiguous. Germline V CDR1 and CDR2: MNHNY, SVGAGI (reference sequence). The CDR3 loop spans 14 amino acids. The V end was cut by 8 bases, the J end by 3 bases, with 16 bases between. Here the CDR3 DNA reads TGTGCCAGCTCCCGGGAGCCACGGGACTATGGCTACACCTTC. Residues: CASSREPRDYGYTF.

J is TRBJ2-2 and V is TRBV2; D possibly corresponds to TRBD2 (6 bases). Trimming pared 6 bases from V and 5 bases from J, leaving 13 bases between. In germline, CDR1 is SNHLY, CDR2 FYNNEI. CDR3 length: 14 amino acids. For the CDR3, the DNA is TGTGCCAGCAGAGGGGATGCGGGGACCGGGGAGCTGTTTTTT. Residues: CASRGDAGTGELFF.

This chain links TRBV18 with TRBJ1-5; TRBD1 aligns across 8 bases. This CDR3 comprises 17 residues. V lost 5 bases, J lost 1 base, and 10 bases stayed unmatched. From germline, CDR1 is KGHSH and CDR2 LQKENI. The CDR3 region is CASSFFTGGRSNQPQHF. In DNA, the CDR3 is TGTGCCAGCTCATTCTTTACAGGGGGTAGGAGCAATCAGCCCCAGCATTTT.

The V call is TRBV7-3, the J call TRBJ2-2; D perhaps matches TRBD2 (6 bases). The CDR3 is 16 amino acids. The V gene's germline CDR1 is SGHTA and CDR2 FQGTGA. Trimming removed 5 bases from V and 1 base from J, with 14 bases in between. CDR3 sequence reads: CASSPYISGNTGELFF. The CDR3 nucleotides are TGTGCCAGCAGCCCCTACATTAGCGGGAACACCGGGGAGCTGTTTTTT.

The rearrangement uses TRBV19 and TRBJ2-7, with TRBD1 matching over 8 bases. The CDR3 is made up of 13 amino acids. Germline CDR1 is LNHDA and CDR2 is SQIVND (reference sequence). V was pared by 4 bases and J by 4 bases, with 3 bases of the junction left unmatched. The CDR3 DNA reads as TGTGCCAGTAGTACCCGGACAGGGTACGAGCAGTACTTC. Translation: CASSTRTGYEQYF.

J is TRBJ2-7 and V is TRBV24-1, with 10 bases matching TRBD2. This CDR3 is 14 amino acids long. Germline assignment: CDR1 KGHDR and CDR2 SFDVKD. Losses at the gene ends were 6 bases for V and 6 bases for J; bases not matched to a gene: 7. CDR3 loop: CATSPGTSVSEQYF. Here the CDR3 DNA reads TGTGCCACCAGTCCCGGGACTAGCGTCTCCGAGCAGTACTTC.

The J gene is TRBJ2-3, the V gene TRBV9; D is possibly TRBD2 (6 bases). The CDR3 covers 15 residues. Trimming pared 5 bases from V and 7 bases from J, leaving 20 bases between. The germline gives CDR1 SGDLS, CDR2 YYNGEE. This CDR3 is CASSHWDSISYTQYF. The CDR3 region has the DNA TGTGCCAGCAGTCATTGGGACTCTATATCGTATACGCAGTATTTT.

V and J are TRBV7-9 and TRBJ2-1; 10 bases fit TRBD1. Germline-derived CDR1 and CDR2 are SEHNR and FQNEAQ (reference sequence). V shed 4 bases and J 8 bases; nucleotides not matched to a gene: 17. The CDR3 contains 18 residues. The CDR3 sequence: CASSSYSMTGGKNDEQFF. CDR3 DNA: TGTGCCAGCAGCTCTTACTCTATGACAGGGGGCAAGAACGATGAGCAGTTCTTC. Based on the CDR3 plus reference TRBV7-9 and TRBJ2-1, the full variable domain is DTGVSQNPRHKITKRGQNVTFRCDPISEHNRLYWYRQTLGQGPEFLTYFQNEAQLEKSRLLSDRFSAERPKGSFSTLEIQRTEQGDSAMYLCASSSYSMTGGKNDEQFFGPGTRLTVL.

Here the CDR3 DNA reads TGTGCCAGCAGCGTTCAATCCGAGCCTGGAAACACCATATATTTT. It yields the protein CASSVQSEPGNTIYF. The V gene is TRBV9, the J gene TRBJ1-3; D is ambiguous. V gave up 2 bases and J gave up 2 bases, with 11 bases separating them. This CDR3 has 15 amino acids. The germline CDR1 and CDR2 sequences are SGDLS and YYNGEE.

V gene TRBV9 combines with J gene TRBJ2-5, with D possibly being TRBD1 (5 bases). Trimming left V 3 bases short and J 5 bases short, with 14 bases between. The CDR3 spans 14 residues. The germline CDR1 and CDR2 sequences are SGDLS and YYNGEE. The CDR3 here is CASSDGAGRETQYF. CDR3 bases: TGTGCCAGCAGCGATGGGGCCGGGCGGGAGACCCAGTACTTC.

The rearrangement links TRBV7-9 to TRBJ2-1; D perhaps matches TRBD1 (6 bases). The CDR3 loop spans 14 amino acids. The germline V gene encodes CDR1 SEHNR and CDR2 FQNEAQ (reference sequence). The V and J ends lost 7 bases and 0 bases respectively, with 10 bases between them. In DNA, the CDR3 is TGTGCCAGCAAGACAGGTCTCTCCTACAATGAGCAGTTCTTC. Translated: CASKTGLSYNEQFF.

The chain recombines TRBV7-6 with TRBJ2-1, with 12 positions matching TRBD2. Germline values: CDR1 SGHVS, CDR2 FNYEAQ. This CDR3 has 15 residues. After removal of 1 base from V and 10 bases from J, the junction contained 5 bases not matched to a gene. The DNA for the CDR3 is TGTGCCAGCAGCTTAGTCGGACTAGCGGGGTCCGAGCAGTTCTTC. Translation: CASSLVGLAGSEQFF.

The rearrangement joins TRBV18 to TRBJ1-2; D gene unclear. V dropped 1 base and J dropped 6 bases, with 18 bases sitting between them. This CDR3 has 16 amino acids. The germline V gene encodes CDR1 KGHSH and CDR2 LQKENI. CDR3 in DNA: TGTGCCAGCTCACCACGGGAGTCCGCGACCAGAGATGGCTACACCTTC. This translates into CASSPRESATRDGYTF.

This CDR3 reads CASVLAGTDTQYF. The DNA for the CDR3 is TGTGCCAGCGTCCTAGCGGGCACAGATACGCAGTATTTT. V gene TRBV19 combines with J gene TRBJ2-3; 7 positions agree with TRBD2. With V trimmed by 9 bases and J by 1 base, 4 bases remained unmatched. This CDR3 comprises 13 residues. Germline V gives CDR1 LNHDA, CDR2 SQIVND (reference sequence).

The chain carries TRBV5-1 and TRBJ1-2; TRBD1 might be the D (5 bases). V lost 5 bases and J lost 5, with 10 bases in between. The CDR3 runs to 12 residues. Germline loops: CDR1 SGHRS, CDR2 YFSETQ. CDR3 sequence (DNA): TGCGCCAGCAGGAAGACAGAGTATGGCTACACCTTC. Encoded protein: CASRKTEYGYTF.

This clone was observed once. This chain connects TRBV6-4 to TRBJ2-1; 7 bases match TRBD2. Per germline, CDR1 MRHNA and CDR2 SNTAGT. V dropped 4 bases and J dropped 13; count of bases not matched to a gene: 10. The CDR3 is 13 amino acids. The CDR3 DNA sequence: TGTGCCAGCAGTGCACTTGGGCGGGGGTCTCAGTTCTTC. This sequence encodes CASSALGRGSQFF.

The J gene is TRBJ1-4, the V gene TRBV5-1; TRBD1 matches 7 bases. The V segment lost 4 bases and the J segment 10 bases; nucleotides outside the gene matches: 7. The CDR3 is made up of 13 amino acids. Germline assignment: CDR1 SGHRS and CDR2 YFSETQ. CDR3 bases: TGCGCCAGCAGCACGGGACAGAGGGCAAAACTGTTTTTT. This codes for CASSTGQRAKLFF.

This clone showed up just a few times. Here the CDR3 reads CASSPVLAGGPSTDTQYF. The CDR3 coding sequence is TGTGCCAGCAGCCCCGTACTAGCGGGGGGGCCTAGCACAGATACGCAGTATTTT. The rearrangement joins TRBV3-1 (or the pseudogene TRBV3-2) to TRBJ2-3, with 13 bases fitting TRBD2. Germline CDR1 and CDR2: LGHDT and YNNKEL (reference sequence). The ends lost 4 bases at V and 0 bases at J; junction bases unmatched: 7. The CDR3 loop spans 18 amino acids.

The chain combines TRBV19 with TRBJ1-3; D is uncertain. This CDR3 comprises 15 residues. V shed 5 bases and J shed 0 bases, with 11 bases lying between them. CDR1 is LNHDA and CDR2 is SQIVND in the germline V gene (reference sequence). The CDR3 protein is CASSDYSYSGNTIYF. For the CDR3, the DNA is TGTGCCAGTAGTGACTACAGCTACTCTGGAAACACCATATATTTT.

This chain joins TRBV5-1 and TRBJ2-3; 7 bases are a match to TRBD2. Germline V gives CDR1 SGHRS, CDR2 YFSETQ. The V and J ends lost 5 bases and 0 bases, in that order; junction bases with no gene match: 6. The CDR3 runs to 15 residues. The CDR3, as DNA: TGCGCCAGCAGGAGAGCGGGGTCTAGCACAGATACGCAGTATTTT. The encoded protein is CASRRAGSSTDTQYF.